A single sample gave rise to the 18 T cell receptor beta chains below, sequenced in a study of spatial heterogeneity in lung cancer. Study findings and constraints: Within tumors, counts of expanded alpha and beta TCRs tracked tumor mutation counts.

The time point is: sample taken at primary tumor resection. Their antigens are not known. TCRdb re-analysed the 5' RACE reads in MiXCR, keeping a single row per CDR3 protein. The sample holds 9,800 or so distinct CDR3 sequences; under 6.5% are singletons and the top ten take 10%. The sample consisted of lung tumor tissue, taken at surgery. Receptor source: a male donor with early-stage non-small cell lung cancer.

This clonotype came up many times. This beta chain is a stray sequence in a library constructed for alpha chains; its clone size is not meaningful. V is TRBV27 and J is TRBJ2-5; tentative D call: TRBD1 (5 bases). Germline-derived CDR1 and CDR2 are MNHEY and SMNVEV (reference sequence). This CDR3 region has 13 residues. The germline V and J ends were trimmed by 2 bases and 4 bases, with 8 bases remaining between them. DNA of the CDR3: TGTGCCAGCAGTTTACTGGGGCCAGAGACCCAGTACTTC. This gives the protein CASSLLGPETQYF.

This clonotype was seen ten or more times. This beta chain is an off-target read within a library intended for alpha chains, so its frequency means little. The chain links TRBV20-1 to TRBJ1-1; D not certain. The V gene lost 3 bases and the J gene lost 0 bases, with 8 bases spanning the gap. CDR1 is DFQATT and CDR2 is SNEGSKA in the germline V gene (reference sequence). The CDR3 contains 13 residues. For the CDR3, the DNA is TGCAGTGCTAGTTTGCCCATGAACACTGAAGCTTTCTTT. This codes for CSASLPMNTEAFF.

This clonotype was counted ten times or more. Since the library was made to target alpha chains, this beta chain is a stray read and its abundance is not meaningful. The gene calls are TRBV6-1 and TRBJ2-1; D remains unclear. V shed 8 bases and J shed 6 bases, with 14 bases lying between them. Germline CDR1 reads MNHNS; CDR2 reads SASEGT. The CDR3 totals 13 residues. The CDR3 region has the DNA TGTGCCAGCGACGGATTGATATTCAATGAGCAGTTCTTC. Amino acid sequence: CASDGLIFNEQFF.

This clonotype occurred many times. This beta chain is off target for a library built for alpha chains, so its abundance means little. This chain links TRBV7-9 with TRBJ1-2; D remains ambiguous. The CDR3 has 13 residues. Germline loops: CDR1 SEHNR, CDR2 FQNEAQ (reference sequence). V lost 0 bases, J lost 8 bases, and 10 bases lay in between. CDR3 nucleotides: TGTGCCAGCAGCTTAGCAACCGCAGAAGGCTACACCTTC. It specifies CASSLATAEGYTF.

Many counts were recorded for this clonotype. This beta chain lies outside the target of a library built for alpha chains; its clone size means little. V is TRBV20-1 and J is TRBJ2-7, with 14 bases matching TRBD2. V shed 4 bases, J shed 5 bases, and the junction held 1 base outside the gene matches. This CDR3 comprises 13 residues. Germline-derived CDR1 and CDR2 are DFQATT and SNEGSKA (reference sequence). The CDR3 region has the DNA TGCAGTGCTAAGGGACTAGCGGGAGACGAGCAGTACTTC. Protein: CSAKGLAGDEQYF.

This clonotype has a count of ten or more. This beta chain appears as a stray read in a library generated for alpha chains; its size is not informative. The chain links TRBV7-8 to TRBJ2-5; D unresolved. Germline V gene lookup returns CDR1 SGHVS and CDR2 FQNEAQ. The CDR3 is 15 residues long. Between the trimmed V and J ends, which lost 5 bases and 4 bases, there was a span of 17 bases. As DNA, the CDR3 is TGTGCCAGCAGCCCCCCCAGCCCTCCTGGAGAGACCCAGTACTTC. Translated, it gives CASSPPSPPGETQYF.

Judged by abundance, this clonotype is medium-sized (0.01 to 0.1%). This beta chain is off target for a library built for alpha chains, so its abundance means little. This rearrangement joins TRBV2 to TRBJ2-4, with D uncertain. The ends were cut back, 3 bases at V and 6 bases at J, with 18 bases in the middle. The CDR3 loop spans 16 amino acids. CDR1 and CDR2 from the germline V gene are SNHLY and FYNNEI. Here the CDR3 DNA reads TGTGCCAGCAGTGATCGAAGGACCTTTCCCTTAAACATTCAGTACTTC. This translates into CASSDRRTFPLNIQYF.

This clonotype was found many times. Being off target in a library aimed at alpha chains, this beta chain has a size of little meaning. The genes are TRBV5-1 and TRBJ2-1, with D unresolved. Germline V CDR1 and CDR2: SGHRS, YFSETQ. Trimming took 0 bases from V and 3 from J, leaving 7 bases between them. The CDR3 sequence is 14 residues long. CDR3 sequence (DNA): TGCGCCAGCAGCTTGGCCGAAGACTACAATGAGCAGTTCTTC. This translates into CASSLAEDYNEQFF.

As for this clonotype: This beta chain is an unintended read in a library built for alpha chains; its size means little. The CDR3 DNA reads as TGTGCCATCAGCCCCAAACAGGGGCAGGAGACCCAGTACTTC. Protein product: CAISPKQGQETQYF. This rearrangement joins TRBV10-3 to TRBJ2-5, with 7 bases lining up with TRBD1. The length of the CDR3 is 14 residues. Germline assignment: CDR1 ENHRY and CDR2 SYGVKD. Trimming took 6 bases from V and 5 from J; bases not matched to a gene: 9.

Many counts were recorded for this clonotype. This beta chain slipped into a library made for alpha chains as a stray read, so its size is not meaningful. This sequence joins TRBV20-1 and TRBJ2-1, with 7 bases identical to TRBD2. This CDR3 is built from 13 residues. Unmatched junction bases numbered 9, after V lost 5 bases and J lost 8 bases. CDR1 and CDR2 (germline): DFQATT, SNEGSKA (reference sequence). The CDR3 sequence: CSAPGLVRDEQFF. In DNA, the CDR3 is TGCAGTGCTCCAGGACTAGTACGGGATGAGCAGTTCTTC.

This clonotype is categorized as large. Found in a library prepared for alpha chains, this beta chain is an off-target read, and its abundance has little meaning. The chain has TRBV7-8 and TRBJ2-3; TRBD2 agrees at 7 bases. The CDR3 length is 14 residues. Germline loops: CDR1 SGHVS, CDR2 FQNEAQ. V was clipped by 1 base and J by 5 bases; unmatched bases: 3. The CDR3 sequence is CASSLVGEGDTQYF. CDR3 in DNA: TGTGCCAGCAGCTTAGTAGGGGAGGGAGATACGCAGTATTTT.

This clonotype is categorized as large. This beta chain appears as a stray read in a library generated for alpha chains; its size is not informative. V gene TRBV5-1 combines with J gene TRBJ2-1; no firm D call. The ends were cut back, 6 bases at V and 10 bases at J, with 17 bases in the middle. The CDR3 length is 13 residues. Germline V gene data show CDR1 as SGHRS and CDR2 as YFSETQ. The CDR3 DNA sequence: TGCGCCAGCAATGTCGGTCTAGTAGACGAGCAGTTCTTC. The encoded protein is CASNVGLVDEQFF.

This clonotype was counted many times. Within a library made for alpha chains, this beta chain is off target, and its count is uninformative. The chain recombines TRBV20-1 with TRBJ2-5; D uncertain. V lost 1 base and J 4 bases, leaving 4 bases between the germline ends. Germline V lookup: CDR1 DFQATT, CDR2 SNEGSKA (reference sequence). The CDR3 has 11 amino acids. The CDR3, as DNA: TGCAGTGCTAGAGCTACAGAGACCCAGTACTTC. Protein: CSARATETQYF.

This clonotype appeared many times. For a library built for alpha chains, this beta chain is a stray read; little rests on its size. The chain couples TRBV7-2 to TRBJ1-2; D possibly corresponds to TRBD1 (5 bases). The germline V gene has CDR1 SGHTA and CDR2 FQGNSA. Deletions cut 1 base from V and 4 bases from J, with 13 bases between. The CDR3 is 15 amino acids. The CDR3 nucleotides read TGTGCCAGCAGCTTAGTCGGAGGGGTTGTCTATGGCTACACCTTC. Translation gives CASSLVGGVVYGYTF.

Worth noting for this clonotype: A library made for alpha chains picked up this beta chain off target, so its size means little. The chain has TRBV5-6 and TRBJ1-1; the D gene is possibly TRBD1 (6 bases). The CDR3 loop spans 14 amino acids. CDR1 SGHDT and CDR2 YYEEEE come from the germline V gene. V lost 4 bases, J lost 0 bases, and 10 bases lay in between. The CDR3 DNA sequence: TGTGCCAGCAGCCCCGGGACATTGAACACTGAAGCTTTCTTT. Its protein is CASSPGTLNTEAFF.

This clonotype is judged medium-sized. Being off target in a library aimed at alpha chains, this beta chain has a size of little meaning. The chain employs TRBV5-1 and TRBJ2-5; 9 bases map to TRBD2. Trimming at V came to 2 bases and at J to 1 base, leaving 3 bases not matched to a gene. CDR1 is SGHRS and CDR2 is YFSETQ in the germline V gene. The CDR3 contains 15 residues. The CDR3 sequence: CASSFSGGLQETQYF. For the CDR3, the DNA is TGCGCCAGCAGCTTTAGCGGGGGCCTCCAAGAGACCCAGTACTTC.

This clonotype occurred many times. This beta chain represents an off-target read in a library built for alpha chains; its size is of limited meaning. The chain has TRBV11-1 and TRBJ2-1; maybe TRBD1 (6 bases). This CDR3 is built from 14 residues. Germline V CDR1 and CDR2: SGHAT, FQDESV (reference sequence). V gave up 6 bases and J gave up 10 bases, with 19 bases separating them. The CDR3 protein is CASSELQAQGEQFF. The CDR3 region has the DNA TGTGCCAGCAGTGAGCTACAGGCCCAGGGGGAGCAGTTCTTC.

This clonotype is termed medium-sized (0.01 to 0.1%). Within a library made for alpha chains, this beta chain is off target, and its count is uninformative. Here the CDR3 reads CASSLVGGGSYEQYV. Written as DNA, the CDR3 is TGTGCCAGCAGCTTAGTCGGGGGGGGGTCCTACGAGCAGTACGTC. The chain employs TRBV7-8 and TRBJ2-7; 8 bases line up with TRBD2. In germline, CDR1 is SGHVS, CDR2 FQNEAQ. The CDR3 spans 15 residues. J lost 1 base, V lost 1 base, and 3 bases had no gene match.